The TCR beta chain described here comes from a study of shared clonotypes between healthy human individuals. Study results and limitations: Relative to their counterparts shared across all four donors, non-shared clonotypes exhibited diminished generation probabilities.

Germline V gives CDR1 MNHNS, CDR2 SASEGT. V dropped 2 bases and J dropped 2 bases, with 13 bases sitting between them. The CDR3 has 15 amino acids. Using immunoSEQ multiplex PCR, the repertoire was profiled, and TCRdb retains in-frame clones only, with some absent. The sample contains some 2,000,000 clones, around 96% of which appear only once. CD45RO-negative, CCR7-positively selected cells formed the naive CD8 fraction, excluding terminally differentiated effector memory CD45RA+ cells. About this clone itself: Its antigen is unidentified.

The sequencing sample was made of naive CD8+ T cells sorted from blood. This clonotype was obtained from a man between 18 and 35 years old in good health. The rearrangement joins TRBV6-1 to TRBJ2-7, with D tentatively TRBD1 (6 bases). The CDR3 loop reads CASSEPAGTPYEQYF. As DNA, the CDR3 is TGTGCCAGCAGTGAACCCGCCGGGACACCCTACGAGCAGTACTTC.